These 23 T cell receptor beta chains share one sample of origin, sequenced in a study of CD8 T cells in Susac syndrome. The RNA input was roughly 0.45 to 1 ug, and it was reverse transcribed with random hexamers. TCRdb re-called the immunoSEQ multiplex PCR reads through MiXCR, storing one row per CDR3 protein. The table has approximately 150,000 distinct CDR3 sequences, 92% seen once. Material: CD4+ T cells from PBMCs. Source of these receptors: a human donor in good health.

The gene calls are TRBV5-1 and TRBJ2-2; possibly TRBD1 for D (6 bases). Germline CDR1 and CDR2: SGHRS and YFSETQ. The CDR3 is 13 residues long. V was trimmed by 0 bases and J by 9 bases, leaving 9 bases between them. This chain's CDR3 is CASSLAGARELFF. In DNA form, the CDR3 reads TGCGCCAGCAGCTTGGCAGGGGCCCGGGAGCTGTTTTTT.

The rearrangement uses TRBV11-2 and TRBJ2-7, with D unresolved. V lost 5 bases, J lost 9 bases, and 14 bases lay in between. In germline, CDR1 is SGHAT, CDR2 FQNNGV. This CDR3 has 12 amino acids. This CDR3 is CASSLSVWGQYF. In nucleotides, the CDR3 is TGTGCCAGCAGCCTAAGTGTTTGGGGGCAGTACTTC.

The rearrangement joins TRBV5-1 to TRBJ2-7; 8 bases are a match to TRBD1. Germline loops: CDR1 SGHRS, CDR2 YFSETQ. V gave up 6 bases and J gave up 6 bases; unmatched junction bases: 14. The CDR3 runs to 15 residues. The CDR3 DNA reads TGCGCCAGCAAGGTTGGTTGGACAGGGTTTCCCGAGCAGTACTTC. This sequence encodes CASKVGWTGFPEQYF.

This chain uses TRBV6-1 with TRBJ2-7, with TRBD1 matching 7 bases. CDR3 length: 15 residues. V was clipped by 4 bases and J by 0 bases; unmatched bases: 6. CDR1 MNHNS and CDR2 SASEGT come from the germline V gene. The CDR3 DNA reads TGTGCCAGCAGTGCCATGGGGGACAGCTCCTACGAGCAGTACTTC. Protein product: CASSAMGDSSYEQYF.

The chain carries TRBV3-1 and TRBJ2-7; D gene ambiguous. The length of the CDR3 is 13 residues. Trimming shortened V by 5 bases and J by 4 bases, and 12 bases separated the two germline ends. Germline V gives CDR1 LGHDT, CDR2 YNNKEL (reference sequence). The CDR3: CASSARASYEQYF. The CDR3 coding sequence is TGTGCCAGCAGCGCCCGGGCCTCATACGAGCAGTACTTC.

CDR3 DNA sequence: TGTGCCAGCAGTGACCTGAACACTGAAGCTTTCTTT. The encoded protein is CASSDLNTEAFF. V usage is TRBV25-1 and J usage is TRBJ1-1; D not certain. CDR1 is MGHDK and CDR2 is SYGVNS in the germline V gene. Between the trimmed V and J ends, which lost 3 bases and 0 bases, there was a span of 2 bases. CDR3 length: 12 amino acids.

The V gene is TRBV7-9, the J gene TRBJ2-2; 9 bases line up with TRBD1. The junction had 12 bases not matched to a gene; V was cut back by 4 bases and J by 3 bases. In germline, CDR1 is SEHNR, CDR2 FQNEAQ (reference sequence). This CDR3 region has 18 residues. The CDR3 coding sequence is TGTGCCAGCAGCTCCACTGCCGCCGGGACAGGGCACACCGGGGAGCTGTTTTTT. Its protein product is CASSSTAAGTGHTGELFF.

DNA of the CDR3: TGTGCCAGTGGGACAGGATTGAAGACCCAGTACTTC. It codes for CASGTGLKTQYF. The V gene is TRBV19, the J gene TRBJ2-5; 8 positions match TRBD1. The CDR3 totals 12 residues. The V and J ends lost 8 bases and 6 bases, in that order; junction bases with no gene match: 5. CDR1 is LNHDA, CDR2 SQIVND, per germline (reference sequence).

This chain uses TRBV9 with TRBJ2-7, with 10 bases lining up with TRBD2. The CDR3 loop spans 14 amino acids. CDR1 is SGDLS and CDR2 is YYNGEE in the germline V gene. J lost 11 bases, V lost 1 base, and 9 bases had no gene match. In DNA form, the CDR3 reads TGTGCCAGCAGCGTATCCTTCCTAGCGGGGGAAAAGTACTTC. This codes for CASSVSFLAGEKYF.

This chain connects TRBV29-1 to TRBJ1-5; tentatively, D is TRBD1 (6 bases). V gave up 3 bases and J gave up 5 bases, with 14 bases separating them. CDR1 is SQVTM, CDR2 ANQGSEA, per germline. The CDR3 contains 14 residues. CDR3 DNA: TGCAGCGTTGAGTGGGGGCGGGGTGATCAGCCCCAGCATTTT. This translates into CSVEWGRGDQPQHF.

This sequence joins TRBV7-2 and TRBJ1-2; D is unresolved. In germline, CDR1 is SGHTA, CDR2 FQGNSA. V lost 1 base, J lost 8 bases, and 8 bases lay in between. The CDR3 has 12 residues. Written as DNA, the CDR3 is TGTGCCAGCAGCTTAGATAGGGTCGGCTACACCTTC. Its protein is CASSLDRVGYTF.

The chain joins TRBV6-5 to TRBJ2-1; 8 positions match TRBD2. The V segment lost 5 bases and the J segment 9 bases; nucleotides outside the gene matches: 15. The germline V gene encodes CDR1 MNHEY and CDR2 SVGAGI. The CDR3 loop spans 16 amino acids. Written as DNA, the CDR3 is TGTGCCAGCAGTAACCCCTGGGAGCGGGGGATTGCTGAGCAGTTCTTC. Protein: CASSNPWERGIAEQFF.

Remarks on this clonotype: This CDR3 is missing its conserved last phenylalanine or tryptophan, likely due to a read error. The V call is TRBV20-1, the J call TRBJ1-1, with D tentatively TRBD1 (5 bases). CDR3 size: 15 residues. Germline V gene sequence: CDR1 DFQATT, CDR2 SNEGSKA (reference sequence). Trimming left V 0 bases short and J 4 bases short, with 15 bases between. Here the CDR3 DNA reads TGCAGTGCTAGAGATCCTAAGGCGGGGGGCACTGAAGCTTTCATT. Protein sequence: CSARDPKAGGTEAFI.

This sequence joins TRBV5-1 and TRBJ2-5, with D perhaps TRBD2 (5 bases). The CDR3 covers 13 residues. Germline V gene data show CDR1 as SGHRS and CDR2 as YFSETQ. Trimming removed 0 bases at V and 3 bases at J, with 6 bases between. For the CDR3, the DNA is TGCGCCAGCAGCTTGGACGGGGAAGAGACCCAGTACTTC. This translates into CASSLDGEETQYF. Together with reference TRBV5-1 and TRBJ2-5, the CDR3 gives the full variable domain: KAGVTQTPRYLIKTRGQQVTLSCSPISGHRSVSWYQQTPGQGLQFLFEYFSETQRNKGNFPGRFSGRQFSNSRSEMNVSTLELGDSALYLCASSLDGEETQYFGPGTRLLVL.

The chain has TRBV24-1 and TRBJ1-5; D is uncertain. Trimming cost V 4 bases and J 7 bases, with 19 bases left between them. In germline, CDR1 is KGHDR, CDR2 SFDVKD. The CDR3 has 16 residues. Written as DNA, the CDR3 is TGTGCCACCAGTGAGGGAGGGAAGGGTGAATACCAGCCCCAGCATTTT. It translates to CATSEGGKGEYQPQHF.

The DNA of the CDR3 is TGCAGTGCTAGGTCCCAGGGGGTCGGCAATCAGCCCCAGCATTTT. Translated: CSARSQGVGNQPQHF. The chain carries TRBV20-1 and TRBJ1-5; 7 nucleotides match TRBD1. V shed 3 bases and J 2 bases; nucleotides not matched to a gene: 7. Per germline, CDR1 DFQATT and CDR2 SNEGSKA (reference sequence). This CDR3 has 15 amino acids.

The chain has TRBV6-1 and TRBJ1-1, with D possibly TRBD1 on 5 matching bases. Trimming removed 7 bases from V and 2 bases from J, with 14 bases in between. This CDR3 spans 14 amino acids. Germline loops: CDR1 MNHNS, CDR2 SASEGT. The CDR3 coding sequence is TGTGCCAGCATGGGGCAAGCCCCTAACACTGAAGCTTTCTTT. Protein: CASMGQAPNTEAFF.

This clonotype was seen just once. The rearrangement uses TRBV5-1 and TRBJ2-3; D is undetermined. With 0 bases removed from V and 2 bases from J, the gap between germline ends came to 7 bases. The CDR3 is 14 amino acids. Germline CDR1 reads SGHRS; CDR2 reads YFSETQ. CDR3 DNA sequence: TGCGCCAGCAGCTTGGCTCCGAACACAGATACGCAGTATTTT. It codes for CASSLAPNTDTQYF.

CDR3 DNA sequence: TGTGCCAGCAGCGTCGGCCGGGCCCTCGAGCAGTACTTC. Its translation: CASSVGRALEQYF. The rearrangement uses TRBV3-1 and TRBJ2-7; no reliable D call. Germline assignment: CDR1 LGHDT and CDR2 YNNKEL (reference sequence). Trimming cost V 5 bases and J 6 bases, with 14 bases left between them. The CDR3 sequence is 13 residues long.

The rearrangement links TRBV15 to TRBJ1-4; 10 positions match TRBD1. CDR1 is LNHNV and CDR2 is YYDKDF in the germline V gene (reference sequence). This CDR3 has 18 residues. After removal of 2 bases from V and 5 bases from J, the junction contained 11 bases not matched to a gene. CDR3 loop: CATSRSPGQGTLNEKLFF. CDR3 bases: TGTGCCACCAGCAGATCACCGGGACAGGGGACGCTCAATGAAAAACTGTTTTTT.

This clonotype came up once. This chain connects TRBV7-2 to TRBJ2-3; 9 bases align to TRBD2. J gave up 5 bases and V 4 bases, and 10 bases lay outside the gene matches. The CDR3 is 16 amino acids. The germline V gene has CDR1 SGHTA and CDR2 FQGNSA. CDR3 residues: CASSSQAGGRVDTQYF. DNA of the CDR3: TGTGCCAGCAGCTCCCAAGCGGGAGGCCGGGTAGATACGCAGTATTTT. Full variable domain (rest looked up from reference TRBV7-2 and TRBJ2-3): GAGVSQSPSNKVTEKGKDVELRCDPISGHTALYWYRQSLGQGLEFLIYFQGNSAPDKSGLPSDRFSAERTGGSVSTLTIQRTQQEDSAVYLCASSSQAGGRVDTQYFGPGTRLTVL.

This clonotype was seen once. The chain is built from TRBV18 and TRBJ1-4, with D perhaps TRBD1 (6 bases). The germline V gene encodes CDR1 KGHSH and CDR2 LQKENI. The CDR3 length is 15 residues. Trimming stripped 0 bases from V and 8 bases from J, with 13 bases between. This CDR3 reads CASSPPTGYGEKLFF. The CDR3 DNA reads as TGTGCCAGCTCACCACCCACAGGGTACGGGGAAAAACTGTTTTTT.

The gene calls are TRBV29-1 and TRBJ1-1; no clear D. V lost 4 bases and J lost 3, with 12 bases in between. The CDR3 covers 13 residues. The germline gives CDR1 SQVTM, CDR2 ANQGSEA. This CDR3 reads CSVAEVEDTEAFF. CDR3 nucleotides: TGCAGCGTTGCCGAGGTCGAAGACACTGAAGCTTTCTTT.